The 2 T cell receptor beta chains presented below share a single source sample, sequenced in a study of T cells in Graves' hyperthyroidism and ophthalmopathy. The source material, RNA transcripts, was used to amplify TCR beta CDR3 regions. During a first-round RT-PCR of the TCR CDR3, the HTBI primer set was used. TCRdb re-derived calls from the multiplex PCR reads in MiXCR, one entry per CDR3 protein. This table holds about 720,000 distinct CDR3 sequences, roughly a sixth found once. The specimen was blood. All receptors come from a woman in her 50s with Graves' hyperthyroidism that later progressed to Graves' ophthalmopathy.

About this clonotype itself: This could be a read error, since a much larger clone is one nucleotide away. The V call is TRBV6-1, the J call TRBJ2-2; no reliable D call. Looked up from germline, CDR1 is MNHNS and CDR2 is SASEGT. CDR3 length: 15 amino acids. CDR3 DNA: TGTGCCAACAGTGTATCGTTTCGAGCGTCCGGGGAGCTGTTTTTT. Its translation is CANSVSFRASGELFF.

This clonotype was observed at least ten times. The gene calls are TRBV2 and TRBJ2-3; 9 bases fit TRBD1. The V gene end was trimmed by 3 bases and the J gene end by 3 bases; junction bases not matched to a gene: 1. CDR1 and CDR2 from the germline V gene are SNHLY and FYNNEI. The CDR3 has 14 residues. CDR3 loop: CASSEGTGTDTQYF. CDR3 sequence (DNA): TGTGCCAGCAGTGAGGGGACAGGGACAGATACGCAGTATTTT.